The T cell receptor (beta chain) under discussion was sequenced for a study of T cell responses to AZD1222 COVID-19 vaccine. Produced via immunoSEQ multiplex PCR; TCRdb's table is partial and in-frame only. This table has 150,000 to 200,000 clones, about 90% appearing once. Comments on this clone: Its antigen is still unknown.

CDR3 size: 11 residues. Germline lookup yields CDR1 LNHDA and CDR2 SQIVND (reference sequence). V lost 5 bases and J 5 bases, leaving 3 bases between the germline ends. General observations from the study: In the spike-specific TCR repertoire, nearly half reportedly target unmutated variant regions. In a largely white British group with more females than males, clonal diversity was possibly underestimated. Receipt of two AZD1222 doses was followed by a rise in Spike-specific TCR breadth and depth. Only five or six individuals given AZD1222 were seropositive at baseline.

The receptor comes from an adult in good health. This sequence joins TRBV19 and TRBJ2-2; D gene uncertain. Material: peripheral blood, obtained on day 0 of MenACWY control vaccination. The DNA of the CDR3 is TGTGCCAGTAGTGAGACCGGGGAGCTGTTTTTT. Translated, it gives CASSETGELFF. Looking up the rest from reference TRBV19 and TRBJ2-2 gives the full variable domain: DGGITQSPKYLFRKEGQNVTLSCEQNLNHDAMYWYRQDPGQGLRLIYYSQIVNDFQKGDIAEGYSVSREKKESFPLTVTSAQKNPTAFYLCASSETGELFFGEGSRLTVL.